One T cell receptor beta chain is described in this entry. The data stem from a study of response to subunit inactivated influenza vaccine. CDR3 length equals 15 residues. Germline CDR1 reads SGHKS; CDR2 reads YYEKEE (reference sequence). V was clipped by 2 bases and J by 3 bases, with 15 bases between them. TCRdb reprocessed the RT-PCR reads with MiXCR, giving one entry per CDR3 protein. The sample lists about 570,000 distinct CDR3 sequences, over 9% seen once, with 9.5% to 12% in the top ten. The same data also contributed to another study, on T cells expressing NK-cell markers. That work contributes: The TCR beta cDNA came from 5'RACE template switching with UMIs. The TCR beta repertoires originated in sorted CD3+CD56+NKG2C+, CD3+CD56+NKG2C- and CD3+CD56-NKG2C+ T cells. Most of the eight sequenced donors tested HCMV-seropositive; one tested seronegative.

The chain is built from TRBV5-5 and TRBJ2-7, with D perhaps matching TRBD2 (5 bases). The source of this sequence is a man aged 50-60 years who received an inactivated influenza vaccine. This sample comprised PBMCs from blood, obtained on the day of vaccination. The CDR3 DNA is TGTGCCAGCAGCTTCGGTGGCGGGCGAGACTACGAGCAGTACTTC. As protein: CASSFGGGRDYEQYF.